This T cell receptor (beta chain) was profiled in a study of cytomegalovirus exposure and HLA in healthy donors. The study ran its PCR with 60 Vbeta and 13 Jbeta primers. Using immunoSEQ multiplex PCR, the repertoire was profiled, and TCRdb retains in-frame clones only, with some absent. The sample carries 130,000 to 150,000 clones, roughly 70% recorded once. The V and J ends lost 6 bases and 3 bases, in that order; junction bases with no gene match: 6. The CDR3 totals 15 residues. The V gene's germline CDR1 is MNHNY and CDR2 SVGAGI (reference sequence). A few counts support this clone. This chain joins TRBV6-6 and TRBJ1-3; 9 bases map to TRBD1. The receptor's source is a man aged 18 to 29 in good health and CMV-seropositive. The material sequenced was PBMCs. The CDR3 reads CASRVQGARGNTIYF. CDR3 sequence (DNA): TGTGCCAGCAGGGTACAGGGGGCGCGTGGAAACACCATATATTTT.